The rows below give T cell receptor beta chains drawn from one sample of a study of early T cells in non-severe SARS-CoV-2 infection. TCRdb reprocessed the 5' RACE reads with MiXCR, giving one entry per CDR3 protein. The repertoire consists of about 77,000 distinct CDR3 sequences, with 4.5% to 6% occurring once and the leading ten covering around 7.3%. The material sequenced was whole blood, taken at baseline. These receptors were collected from an adult who was a healthcare worker with PCR-confirmed SARS-CoV-2 infection or an uninfected control (not recorded which). Both conserved end residues are part of each CDR3. Each record gives: V gene, D gene, clone size, J gene, CDR3 protein, CDR3 DNA. D genes are given only for firm matches. Clone size is not always given. Where it is, it says once, few, many or a class for expanded clones.

v_call: TRBV21-1; d_call: NA; clone_size: NA; j_call: TRBJ1-5; cdr3_aa: CASSKEFRGANQPQHF; cdr3_nt: TGTGCCAGCAGCAAAGAATTTCGGGGGGCGAATCAGCCCCAGCATTTT
v_call: TRBV5-4; d_call: NA; clone_size: NA; j_call: TRBJ2-7; cdr3_aa: CASSLGSGSYEQYF; cdr3_nt: TGTGCCAGCAGCTTGGGAAGTGGCTCCTACGAGCAGTACTTC
v_call: TRBV11-2; d_call: NA; clone_size: many; j_call: TRBJ2-1; cdr3_aa: CATAPWGNEQFF; cdr3_nt: TGTGCCACCGCGCCCTGGGGCAATGAGCAGTTCTTC
v_call: TRBV12-3/TRBV12-4; d_call: TRBD1; clone_size: many; j_call: TRBJ1-5; cdr3_aa: CASSRDRAQPQHF; cdr3_nt: TGTGCCAGCAGTAGGGACAGGGCGCAGCCCCAGCATTTT
v_call: TRBV29-1; d_call: NA; clone_size: few; j_call: TRBJ2-1; cdr3_aa: CSVDPRAYNEQFF; cdr3_nt: TGCAGCGTTGACCCCAGGGCCTACAATGAGCAGTTCTTC
v_call: TRBV7-6; d_call: NA; clone_size: NA; j_call: TRBJ2-7; cdr3_aa: CASTRGGSYEQYF; cdr3_nt: TGTGCCAGCACTAGGGGGGGGTCCTACGAGCAGTACTTC
v_call: TRBV6-5; d_call: NA; clone_size: many; j_call: TRBJ1-1; cdr3_aa: CASSYSVRGVAEAFF; cdr3_nt: TGTGCCAGCAGTTACTCGGTAAGGGGCGTAGCTGAAGCTTTCTTT
v_call: TRBV12-3/TRBV12-4; d_call: TRBD2; clone_size: medium-sized; j_call: TRBJ2-3; cdr3_aa: CASSPVAGGKTDTQYF; cdr3_nt: TGTGCCAGCAGCCCCGTAGCGGGAGGGAAGACAGATACGCAGTATTTT
v_call: TRBV6-5; d_call: TRBD1; clone_size: many; j_call: TRBJ2-3; cdr3_aa: CASSEGGRPDTQYF; cdr3_nt: TGTGCCAGCAGTGAAGGGGGCCGCCCAGATACGCAGTATTTT
v_call: TRBV20-1; d_call: TRBD1; clone_size: many; j_call: TRBJ1-6; cdr3_aa: CSARAGTGVDNSPLHF; cdr3_nt: TGCAGTGCTAGAGCCGGGACAGGGGTGGACAATTCACCCCTCCACTTT
v_call: TRBV28; d_call: NA; clone_size: many; j_call: TRBJ2-7; cdr3_aa: CASSFYGTPEQYF; cdr3_nt: TGTGCCAGCAGTTTTTACGGGACCCCCGAGCAGTACTTC
v_call: TRBV4-1; d_call: NA; clone_size: NA; j_call: TRBJ2-7; cdr3_aa: CASSESYGSRSYEQYF; cdr3_nt: TGCGCCAGCAGCGAGAGTTACGGGAGTCGCTCCTACGAGCAGTACTTC
v_call: TRBV5-1; d_call: NA; clone_size: few; j_call: TRBJ2-1; cdr3_aa: CASSLVWLQGTYNEQFF; cdr3_nt: TGCGCCAGCAGCTTGGTCTGGCTCCAGGGAACATACAATGAGCAGTTCTTC
v_call: TRBV7-9; d_call: TRBD2; clone_size: medium-sized; j_call: TRBJ2-1; cdr3_aa: CASSSGLAGGSEQFF; cdr3_nt: TGTGCCAGCAGCTCGGGACTAGCGGGAGGGAGTGAGCAGTTCTTC
v_call: TRBV12-5; d_call: NA; clone_size: NA; j_call: TRBJ1-4; cdr3_aa: CASGPRIEKLFF; cdr3_nt: TGTGCTAGTGGTCCCCGAATTGAAAAACTGTTTTTT
v_call: TRBV7-6; d_call: NA; clone_size: many; j_call: TRBJ2-5; cdr3_aa: CASSLAGETQYF; cdr3_nt: TGTGCCAGCAGCTTAGCGGGAGAGACCCAGTACTTC
v_call: TRBV28; d_call: NA; clone_size: few; j_call: TRBJ1-1; cdr3_aa: CASSLRAAEAFF; cdr3_nt: TGTGCCAGCAGTTTAAGGGCGGCGGAAGCTTTCTTT
v_call: TRBV20-1; d_call: NA; clone_size: many; j_call: TRBJ2-6; cdr3_aa: CSAPAGANVLTF; cdr3_nt: TGCAGTGCTCCAGCTGGGGCCAACGTCCTGACTTTC
v_call: TRBV7-9; d_call: NA; clone_size: many; j_call: TRBJ2-5; cdr3_aa: CASSPKSQQETQYF; cdr3_nt: TGTGCCAGCAGCCCCAAATCGCAACAAGAGACCCAGTACTTC